The 29 T cell receptor beta chains reported below all come from one sample, sequenced in a study of cytomegalovirus exposure and HLA in healthy donors. PCR primers comprised 60 Vbeta and 13 Jbeta primers. Data came from immunoSEQ multiplex PCR; TCRdb stores just in-frame clones and leaves some out. The top ten hold over 5.5% of the sample, which has around 170,000 clones, roughly 76% seen once. The specimen sequenced was PBMCs. The receptors were sampled from a man aged 40-49 years in good health and CMV-seropositive.

The rearrangement links TRBV9 to TRBJ2-1; 9 nucleotides align to TRBD2. The CDR3 totals 16 residues. Germline lookup yields CDR1 SGDLS and CDR2 YYNGEE. V dropped 0 bases and J dropped 3; count of bases not matched to a gene: 4. The CDR3 sequence: CASSVGGRGGYNEQFF. CDR3 coding DNA: TGTGCCAGCAGCGTAGGGGGGCGGGGGGGCTACAATGAGCAGTTCTTC.

The count of this clone is one. The CDR3 spells CASSFAGYDEQYF. The CDR3 nucleotides read TGTGCCAGCAGCTTTGCAGGGTACGACGAGCAGTACTTC. The V call is TRBV7-8, the J call TRBJ2-7, with D maybe TRBD1 (5 bases). The germline CDR1 and CDR2 sequences are SGHVS and FQNEAQ. The germline V and J ends were trimmed by 3 bases and 5 bases, with 11 bases remaining between them. CDR3 length: 13 residues.

The V gene is TRBV19, the J gene TRBJ2-2; D possibly corresponds to TRBD1 (6 bases). The ends were cut back, 1 base at V and 10 bases at J, with 13 bases in the middle. Germline CDR1 is LNHDA and CDR2 is SQIVND (reference sequence). The CDR3 spans 14 residues. The CDR3 protein is CASSIGDKSSELFF. The CDR3 DNA is TGTGCCAGTAGTATAGGGGACAAGTCGTCGGAGCTGTTTTTT.

This chain joins TRBV6-9 and TRBJ2-7, with 10 positions matching TRBD1. V shed 9 bases and J 5 bases; nucleotides not matched to a gene: 10. The CDR3 loop spans 14 amino acids. The germline CDR1 and CDR2 sequences are MNHGY and SVAAGI. The CDR3 loop is CASPPGQGLHEQYF. CDR3 in DNA: TGTGCCAGTCCCCCGGGACAGGGGCTCCACGAGCAGTACTTC.

The V and J genes are TRBV18 and TRBJ2-5, with D unresolved. V was cut by 3 bases and J by 4 bases, with 6 bases left in between. From germline, CDR1 is KGHSH and CDR2 LQKENI. There are 12 residues in the CDR3. Here the CDR3 reads CASSPEPETQYF. CDR3 nucleotide sequence: TGTGCCAGCTCACCGGAGCCAGAGACCCAGTACTTC. Supplemented by reference TRBV18 and TRBJ2-5, the full variable domain reads NAGVMQNPRHLVRRRGQEARLRCSPMKGHSHVYWYRQLPEEGLKFMVYLQKENIIDESGMPKERFSAEFPKEGPSILRIQQVVRGDSAAYFCASSPEPETQYFGPGTRLLVL.

The chain couples TRBV18 to TRBJ2-3; 12 bases align to TRBD2. With V trimmed by 5 bases and J by 2 bases, 8 bases remained unmatched. The CDR3 totals 17 residues. CDR1 is KGHSH and CDR2 is LQKENI in the germline V gene. CDR3: CASSRQLAGGSTDTQYF. CDR3 coding DNA: TGTGCCAGCTCAAGACAACTAGCGGGGGGATCCACAGATACGCAGTATTTT. The whole variable domain, filled in from reference TRBV18 and TRBJ2-3, reads NAGVMQNPRHLVRRRGQEARLRCSPMKGHSHVYWYRQLPEEGLKFMVYLQKENIIDESGMPKERFSAEFPKEGPSILRIQQVVRGDSAAYFCASSRQLAGGSTDTQYFGPGTRLTVL.

In its sample, this clone was seen once. The genes are TRBV19 and TRBJ1-5; D not resolved. V dropped 6 bases and J dropped 6 bases, with 18 bases sitting between them. The CDR3 sequence is 15 residues long. The germline gives CDR1 LNHDA, CDR2 SQIVND (reference sequence). CDR3 DNA: TGTGCCAGTAGCCCGATGCGGGGATGGACTCAGCCCCAGCATTTT. Amino acid sequence: CASSPMRGWTQPQHF.

J is TRBJ2-1 and V is TRBV27, with 9 bases matching TRBD2. J lost 10 bases, V lost 6 bases, and 16 bases had no gene match. Germline values: CDR1 MNHEY, CDR2 SMNVEV (reference sequence). CDR3 length equals 16 residues. The chain's CDR3 is CASSYYGLARGWEQFF. DNA for the CDR3: TGTGCCAGCAGCTATTACGGACTAGCGCGGGGTTGGGAGCAGTTCTTC.

V is TRBV6-1 and J is TRBJ1-5; 8 positions match TRBD1. The length of the CDR3 is 11 residues. CDR1 and CDR2 from the germline V gene are MNHNS and SASEGT. Trimming took 1 base from V and 15 from J; bases not matched to a gene: 2. CDR3 amino acids: CASSEEGTGHF. The CDR3 DNA sequence: TGTGCCAGCAGTGAAGAGGGGACAGGGCATTTT.

V is TRBV9 and J is TRBJ1-2; a possible D gene is TRBD1 (5 bases). Germline CDR1 is SGDLS and CDR2 is YYNGEE. V lost 0 bases, J lost 2 bases, and 8 bases lay in between. This CDR3 region has 14 residues. The DNA of the CDR3 is TGTGCCAGCAGCGTAGCGGGGGAGAACTATGGCTACACCTTC. This encodes CASSVAGENYGYTF.

This rearrangement joins TRBV4-3 to TRBJ2-1; a possible D gene is TRBD2 (5 bases). The germline V and J ends were trimmed by 0 bases and 4 bases, with 10 bases remaining between them. Germline CDR1 is LGHNA and CDR2 is YSLEER. The CDR3 length is 15 residues. The CDR3 spells CASSQDVPGYNEQFF. CDR3 nucleotides: TGCGCCAGCAGCCAAGATGTCCCGGGGTACAATGAGCAGTTCTTC.

The chain couples TRBV27 to TRBJ2-7; tentative D call: TRBD2 (5 bases). CDR3 length: 14 amino acids. The ends were cut back, 4 bases at V and 5 bases at J, with 15 bases in the middle. CDR1 and CDR2 (germline): MNHEY, SMNVEV (reference sequence). The CDR3 is CASSSPRGQDEQYF. The CDR3 DNA reads as TGTGCCAGCAGTTCCCCCCGGGGTCAGGACGAGCAGTACTTC.

V and J are TRBV5-6 and TRBJ2-5; D is unresolved. The J call is uncertain, as TRBJ2-7 better fits the DNA end. Looked up from germline, CDR1 is SGHDT and CDR2 is YYEEEE. There are 14 residues in the CDR3. Written as DNA, the CDR3 is TGTGCCAGCAGCTTACAGATAACATCCTACGAGCAGTACTTC. It yields the protein CASSLQITSYEQYF.

This chain connects TRBV4-2 to TRBJ2-1; no clear D. V lost 1 base and J 0 bases, leaving 10 bases between the germline ends. The CDR3 is 16 amino acids. Germline loops: CDR1 LGHNA, CDR2 YNFKEQ. CDR3 sequence (DNA): TGTGCCAGCAGCCAAGTCCGCTCCGGCTCCTACAATGAGCAGTTCTTC. Translation: CASSQVRSGSYNEQFF.

CDR3 amino acids: CASSLRLQPGETQYF. The DNA for the CDR3 is TGTGCCAGCTCTCTAAGACTTCAACCGGGGGAGACCCAGTACTTC. V gene TRBV27 combines with J gene TRBJ2-5, with a possible D match to TRBD2 (5 bases). The germline gives CDR1 MNHEY, CDR2 SMNVEV (reference sequence). The germline V and J ends were trimmed by 8 bases and 5 bases, with 21 bases remaining between them. The CDR3 runs 15 residues.

The genes are TRBV27 and TRBJ1-5; 7 nucleotides line up with TRBD1. V shed 8 bases and J 3 bases; nucleotides not matched to a gene: 10. This CDR3 is 15 amino acids long. Per the germline V gene, CDR1 is MNHEY and CDR2 is SMNVEV (reference sequence). CDR3 nucleotide sequence: TGTGCCAGCTCCATCCCGGGACAGCACAATCAGCCCCAGCATTTT. Protein product: CASSIPGQHNQPQHF.

This chain uses TRBV7-9 with TRBJ2-3; D not certain. CDR3 length: 13 residues. Trimming took off 6 bases at V and 10 bases at J, with 17 bases between the two ends. Germline-derived CDR1 and CDR2 are SEHNR and FQNEAQ (reference sequence). The CDR3 DNA follows: TGTGCCAGCAGTTCAAAGCCCGTCCATTCGCAGTATTTT. Its protein is CASSSKPVHSQYF. Supplemented by reference TRBV7-9 and TRBJ2-3, the full variable domain reads DTGVSQNPRHKITKRGQNVTFRCDPISEHNRLYWYRQTLGQGPEFLTYFQNEAQLEKSRLLSDRFSAERPKGSFSTLEIQRTEQGDSAMYLCASSSKPVHSQYFGPGTRLTVL.

The CDR3 DNA reads as TGTGCCACCAGCAGAGGGAATAGCCTGACAGATACGCAGTATTTT. This gives the protein CATSRGNSLTDTQYF. The chain has TRBV15 and TRBJ2-3; D is uncertain. Germline assignment: CDR1 LNHNV and CDR2 YYDKDF (reference sequence). V was clipped by 1 base and J by 3 bases, with 11 bases between them. The CDR3 covers 15 residues. Full variable domain (outside the CDR3, taken from reference TRBV15 and TRBJ2-3): DAMVIQNPRYQVTQFGKPVTLSCSQTLNHNVMYWYQQKSSQAPKLLFHYYDKDFNNEADTPDNFQSRRPNTSFCFLDIRSPGLGDTAMYLCATSRGNSLTDTQYFGPGTRLTVL.

The chain combines TRBV5-6 with TRBJ2-7; D remains ambiguous. Deletions cut 2 bases from V and 3 bases from J, with 9 bases between. Germline V gives CDR1 SGHDT, CDR2 YYEEEE. This CDR3 has 13 residues. The CDR3 nucleotides read TGTGCCAGCAGCTTTGGCAATGACTACGAGCAGTACTTC. It translates to CASSFGNDYEQYF.

The V gene is TRBV12-5, the J gene TRBJ2-7; D gene ambiguous. The CDR3 spans 13 residues. Trimming removed 4 bases from V and 3 bases from J, with 10 bases in between. CDR1 and CDR2 (germline): LGHNT, FRNRAP. This chain's CDR3 is CASGSSRFYEQYF. CDR3 sequence (DNA): TGTGCTAGTGGTTCTAGTAGGTTCTACGAGCAGTACTTC.

The genes are TRBV10-2 and TRBJ2-3; 10 positions match TRBD1. Germline values: CDR1 WSHSY, CDR2 SAAADI. J gave up 6 bases and V 6 bases, and 9 bases lay outside the gene matches. The CDR3 consists of 15 residues. The CDR3 here is CASSQMTGGWDTQYF. The CDR3 region has the DNA TGCGCCAGCAGCCAGATGACAGGGGGCTGGGATACGCAGTATTTT.

V is TRBV27 and J is TRBJ2-3; 10 bases are a match to TRBD2. In germline, CDR1 is MNHEY, CDR2 SMNVEV (reference sequence). J lost 4 bases, V lost 1 base, and 5 bases had no gene match. The CDR3 has 16 amino acids. CDR3 amino acids: CASSLFRTSGSDTQYF. CDR3 coding DNA: TGTGCCAGCAGTTTATTCAGGACTAGCGGATCAGATACGCAGTATTTT.

CDR3 region: CASSYSGQYPQPQHF. CDR3 DNA: TGTGCCAGCAGTTACTCGGGACAGTATCCTCAGCCCCAGCATTTT. The chain recombines TRBV6-6 with TRBJ1-5; 7 nucleotides agree with TRBD1. CDR1 and CDR2 (germline): MNHNY, SVGAGI (reference sequence). With V trimmed by 0 bases and J by 6 bases, 5 bases remained unmatched. The length of the CDR3 is 15 residues.

This clone was recorded only once. The chain uses TRBV27 and TRBJ2-5, with 7 bases identical to TRBD1. The closer fit of TRBJ2-7 to the DNA end suggests the J call may be wrong. In germline, CDR1 is MNHEY, CDR2 SMNVEV (reference sequence). The CDR3 is 13 residues long. Here the CDR3 reads CASSPLQGYEQYF. As DNA, the CDR3 is TGTGCCAGCAGTCCCCTACAGGGGTACGAGCAGTACTTC.

In its sample, this clone was seen once. The chain couples TRBV5-1 to TRBJ2-5, with 7 bases identical to TRBD2. V dropped 3 bases and J dropped 2; count of bases not matched to a gene: 4. Germline CDR1 SGHRS, CDR2 YFSETQ. The CDR3 runs to 14 residues. Here the CDR3 reads CASSWEGRQETQYF. For the CDR3, the DNA is TGCGCCAGCAGCTGGGAGGGCAGACAAGAGACCCAGTACTTC.

Of note for this clone: An end of the junction differs from the germline gene, which may be a read error. This CDR3 is CASSLGQTGLF. The CDR3 DNA is TGTGCCAGCAGCTTAGGCCAGACAGGTCTCTTC. The chain has TRBV7-9 and TRBJ1-2; possible D gene TRBD1, 6 bases. CDR1 and CDR2 (germline): SEHNR, FQNEAQ (reference sequence). The length of the CDR3 is 11 residues.

V and J are TRBV30 and TRBJ2-5; unclear D gene. V lost 0 bases and J lost 5, with 7 bases in between. The CDR3 has 12 residues. Germline CDR1 is GTSNPN and CDR2 is SVGIG (reference sequence). CDR3 bases: TGTGCCTGGAGTGTAATGGCCGAGACCCAGTACTTC. The encoded protein is CAWSVMAETQYF.

The rearrangement joins TRBV29-1 to TRBJ1-2; 10 nucleotides align to TRBD1. CDR3 length: 14 amino acids. J gave up 7 bases and V 3 bases, and 8 bases lay outside the gene matches. Germline V gene lookup returns CDR1 SQVTM and CDR2 ANQGSEA. CDR3 bases: TGCAGCGTTGACCCGACAGGGGGCGATTTTGGCTACACCTTC. It codes for CSVDPTGGDFGYTF.

The V gene is TRBV5-1, the J gene TRBJ1-2; TRBD1 aligns across 7 bases. CDR3 length: 16 residues. Trimming removed 1 base from V and 4 bases from J; junction bases left unmatched: 10. Germline assignment: CDR1 SGHRS and CDR2 YFSETQ. The CDR3 loop reads CASSLFTGVGGYGYTF. The CDR3, as DNA: TGCGCCAGCAGCTTGTTCACAGGGGTTGGTGGCTATGGCTACACCTTC.